Sequencing of this T cell receptor (beta chain) was carried out in a study of Ad26.COV2.S vaccination and SARS-CoV-2 variants. Noted treatment: roughly 18 received Ad26.COV2.S at low or high dose, single or two shots; 5 received placebo; per-sample allocation not given. Sampling happened 63 days after the first vaccine or placebo injection. Germline loops: CDR1 SGHAT, CDR2 FQNNGV. Trimming removed 2 bases at V and 8 bases at J, with 9 bases between. The CDR3 is 12 residues long. Concerning this clone itself: The antigen is unknown.

Regarding the study as a whole: From the TCR breadth and depth analyses, total T cell responses may have been underestimated. Placebo recipients trailed vaccine recipients in spike-specific TCR breadth.

Generated by immunoSEQ multiplex PCR, the TCRdb table keeps only in-frame clones and is missing some. This table holds about 480,000 clones, 87% found once. The rearrangement links TRBV11-2 to TRBJ1-1; the D is unclear. The sequence was collected from a person aged 18-65 years who received the Ad26.COV2.S COVID-19 vaccine or a placebo. Specimen: peripheral blood, collected in a trial of Ad26.COV2.S vaccine versus placebo. The CDR3 region has the DNA TGTGCCAGCAGCTTATTGGGCATAGAAGCTTTCTTT. This gives the protein CASSLLGIEAFF.